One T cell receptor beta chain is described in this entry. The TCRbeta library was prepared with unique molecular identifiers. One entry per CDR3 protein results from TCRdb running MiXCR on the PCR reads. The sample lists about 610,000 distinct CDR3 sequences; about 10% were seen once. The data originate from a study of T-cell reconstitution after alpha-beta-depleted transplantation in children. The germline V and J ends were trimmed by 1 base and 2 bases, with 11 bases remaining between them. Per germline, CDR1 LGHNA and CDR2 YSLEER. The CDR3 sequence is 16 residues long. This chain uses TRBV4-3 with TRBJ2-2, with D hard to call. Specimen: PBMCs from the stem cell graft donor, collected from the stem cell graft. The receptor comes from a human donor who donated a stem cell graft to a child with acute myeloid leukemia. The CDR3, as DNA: TGCGCCAGCAGCCAAGGACGAACTTCCAACACCGGGGAGCTGTTTTTT. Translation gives CASSQGRTSNTGELFF.